The 19 T cell receptor beta chains below all came from one sample that was sequenced in a study of blood T cells in healthy people across ages. Then a second PCR, running about 7 to 11 cycles, was carried out with a sample-barcoded 5' primer and a J-beta primer mix. TCRdb fed the 5' RACE reads into MiXCR, producing one record per CDR3 protein. The sample carries about 640,000 distinct CDR3 sequences, about 30% recorded once. Sequenced sample: blood. Receptors originate from a woman of 80 years or more in good health.

This clonotype was recorded at least ten times. The V and J genes are TRBV20-1 and TRBJ2-3, with 12 bases identical to TRBD2. J was trimmed by 5 bases and V by 5 bases; bases with no gene match: 8. Germline V lookup: CDR1 DFQATT, CDR2 SNEGSKA (reference sequence). This CDR3 has 15 amino acids. In DNA form, the CDR3 reads TGCAGTGCTCGCCGCCCTAGCGGGGGGGGAGATACGCAGTATTTT. The encoded protein is CSARRPSGGGDTQYF.

On this clonotype: A much larger clone lies one base from this, so it may be a read error. The rearrangement joins TRBV2 to TRBJ1-5; D not certain. The length of the CDR3 is 14 residues. V lost 6 bases, J lost 5 bases, and 14 bases lay in between. Germline-derived CDR1 and CDR2 are SNHLY and FYNNEI. CDR3 DNA sequence: TGTGCCAGCAGCGTGAGACGGGGAGATCAGCCCCAGCATTTT. Its protein product is CASSVRRGDQPQHF.

This clonotype was seen at least ten times. The chain is built from TRBV5-1 and TRBJ2-3, with 13 bases fitting TRBD2. This CDR3 spans 16 amino acids. The germline gives CDR1 SGHRS, CDR2 YFSETQ. J lost 4 bases, V lost 5 bases, and 7 bases had no gene match. This CDR3 reads CASSKRTSGGSDTQYF. CDR3 sequence (DNA): TGCGCCAGCAGTAAGCGGACTAGCGGGGGTTCAGATACGCAGTATTTT.

The chain carries TRBV3-1 and TRBJ2-7; D unresolved. The CDR3 contains 16 residues. In germline, CDR1 is LGHDT, CDR2 YNNKEL (reference sequence). Trimming cost V 4 bases and J 7 bases, with 23 bases left between them. In nucleotides, the CDR3 is TGTGCCAGCAGCCCTCGGCAGTTTCCGTCGGTGGGTGAGCAGTACTTC. Its protein is CASSPRQFPSVGEQYF.

This clonotype was counted many times. The V gene is TRBV25-1, the J gene TRBJ1-2, with D possibly being TRBD1 (6 bases). Trimming removed 1 base from V and 1 base from J, with 25 bases in between. This CDR3 has 20 amino acids. CDR1 is MGHDK and CDR2 is SYGVNS in the germline V gene. As DNA, the CDR3 is TGTGCCAGCAGTGAATCGTCGTACAGGGCGAACGAAAATTATAACTATGGCTACACCTTC. Protein product: CASSESSYRANENYNYGYTF.

The CDR3 nucleotides read TGTGCCAGCAGCTCAACGGCAGTTCCGAACACCGGGGAGCTGTTTTTT. Protein sequence: CASSSTAVPNTGELFF. The chain has TRBV7-2 and TRBJ2-2, with D hard to call. Between the trimmed V and J ends, which lost 4 bases and 0 bases, there was a span of 12 bases. This CDR3 spans 16 amino acids. Germline assignment: CDR1 SGHTA and CDR2 FQGNSA.

In this sample, this clonotype turned up many times. The chain joins TRBV5-5 to TRBJ2-7; 8 nucleotides match TRBD2. CDR3 length: 16 amino acids. V gave up 0 bases and J gave up 5 bases; unmatched junction bases: 10. The germline gives CDR1 SGHKS, CDR2 YYEKEE (reference sequence). CDR3: CASSLVRGAGLDEQYF. The CDR3 region has the DNA TGTGCCAGCAGCTTGGTGCGGGGGGCAGGATTGGACGAGCAGTACTTC.

Concerning this clonotype: A single base separates this from a much larger clone, so it may be a read error. This CDR3 is CASTLRGGMRETQYF. The CDR3 nucleotides are TGTGCCAGCACCCTAAGAGGGGGGATGAGGGAGACCCAGTACTTC. The rearrangement links TRBV3-1 to TRBJ2-5; tentatively, D is TRBD1 or TRBD2 (6 bases each). Germline CDR1 is LGHDT and CDR2 is YNNKEL (reference sequence). V lost 7 bases and J 5 bases, leaving 20 bases between the germline ends. This CDR3 spans 15 amino acids.

This clonotype was seen more than once but under ten times. V and J are TRBV19 and TRBJ1-5; D might be TRBD1 (5 bases). The germline V and J ends were trimmed by 3 bases and 1 base, with 10 bases remaining between them. Germline V gives CDR1 LNHDA, CDR2 SQIVND (reference sequence). The CDR3 has 15 amino acids. The DNA for the CDR3 is TGTGCCAGTAGTATCGCAGGGTCGAGCAATCAGCCCCAGCATTTT. Translated, it gives CASSIAGSSNQPQHF.

The table lists this clonotype with many counts. CDR3 loop: CATSLDGSTEAFF. The CDR3 DNA reads as TGTGCCACCAGTTTGGACGGTTCCACTGAAGCTTTCTTT. The chain couples TRBV24-1 to TRBJ1-1; D is unresolved. This CDR3 is built from 13 residues. The germline gives CDR1 KGHDR, CDR2 SFDVKD. V was pared by 6 bases and J by 4 bases, with 11 bases between.

This clonotype was counted between two and nine times. The J gene is TRBJ2-2, the V gene TRBV5-1, with D hard to call. CDR3 length equals 15 residues. V was clipped by 0 bases and J by 3 bases, with 9 bases between them. The germline V gene has CDR1 SGHRS and CDR2 YFSETQ. The CDR3 DNA reads as TGCGCCAGCAGCTTGGCCCGGGCCGACACCGGGGAGCTGTTTTTT. Amino acid sequence: CASSLARADTGELFF.

This clonotype was observed a handful of times. This may stem from a read error, because a much larger clone lies one nucleotide away. The chain links TRBV12-3 or TRBV12-4 to TRBJ2-5; D may be TRBD1 or TRBD2 (6 bases each). This CDR3 comprises 12 residues. Trimming pared 8 bases from V and 9 bases from J, leaving 16 bases between. Written as DNA, the CDR3 is TGTGCCAGCGCCCGGGGGCAGGAGTCCCAGTACTTC. Residues: CASARGQESQYF.

A remark on this clonotype: This may be a read error, as it is one base from a much larger clone. The gene calls are TRBV20-1 and TRBJ2-5; D is ambiguous. CDR1 DFQATT and CDR2 SNEGSKA come from the germline V gene (reference sequence). V was clipped by 3 bases and J by 11 bases, with 16 bases between them. CDR3 length: 12 residues. The CDR3 sequence: CSASRAGYEQYF. CDR3 in DNA: TGCAGTGCTAGTAGGGCAGGCTATGAGCAGTACTTC.

This clonotype was observed a handful of times. The chain links TRBV3-1 to TRBJ2-1, with D perhaps TRBD2 (6 bases). The ends were cut back, 0 bases at V and 9 bases at J, with 15 bases in the middle. CDR3 length equals 15 residues. Germline lookup yields CDR1 LGHDT and CDR2 YNNKEL (reference sequence). This chain's CDR3 is CASSQEGTSRREQFF. The CDR3 nucleotides read TGTGCCAGCAGCCAAGAGGGGACTTCCCGCCGTGAGCAGTTCTTC.

About this clonotype itself: Since a much larger clone is just one base distant, this may be a read error. The rearrangement joins TRBV5-1 to TRBJ2-5; the D gene is possibly TRBD2 (6 bases). Germline assignment: CDR1 SGHRS and CDR2 YFSETQ. This CDR3 has 13 amino acids. Trimming pared 7 bases from V and 11 bases from J, leaving 21 bases between. This chain's CDR3 is CASCLVEGNEQYF. The CDR3 nucleotides read TGCGCCAGCTGCCTCGTGGAGGGCAATGAGCAGTACTTC.

The chain links TRBV5-1 to TRBJ1-6, with D possibly TRBD1 on 6 matching bases. Germline lookup yields CDR1 SGHRS and CDR2 YFSETQ. V was trimmed by 7 bases and J by 5 bases, leaving 13 bases between them. The CDR3 is made up of 14 amino acids. CDR3 region: CASYKGDDNSPLHF. The CDR3 nucleotides read TGCGCCAGCTACAAGGGGGATGATAATTCACCCCTCCACTTT.

A remark on this clonotype: This may be a read error, as it is one base from a much larger clone. This chain connects TRBV20-1 to TRBJ2-4; D could derive from TRBD1 or TRBD2 (5 bases each). This CDR3 is built from 14 residues. Germline-derived CDR1 and CDR2 are DFQATT and SNEGSKA (reference sequence). CDR3 in amino acids: CSVRDMVFLGEQYF. CDR3 sequence (DNA): TGCAGTGTTAGAGACATGGTTTTTCTGGGGGAGCAGTACTTC.

A remark on this clonotype: A much larger clone differs from this one at a single base, so this may be a read error. The chain joins TRBV15 to TRBJ2-1; D perhaps matches TRBD2 (5 bases). Trimming took off 0 bases at V and 12 bases at J, with 15 bases between the two ends. CDR1 is LNHNV, CDR2 YYDKDF, per germline (reference sequence). The length of the CDR3 is 14 residues. The CDR3 loop reads CATSRDLSEGVQFF. For the CDR3, the DNA is TGTGCCACCAGCAGAGATTTATCCGAGGGTGTGCAGTTCTTC.

This chain connects TRBV19 to TRBJ1-1; no definite D call. The CDR3 sequence is 14 residues long. Germline CDR1 LNHDA, CDR2 SQIVND (reference sequence). V was shortened by 1 base and J by 4 bases, with 10 bases between the two germline ends. DNA of the CDR3: TGTGCCAGTAGTATAGGGCAGCTCGGCACTGAAGCTTTCTTT. This encodes CASSIGQLGTEAFF.